Listed below are T cell receptor beta chains from one sample, sequenced in a study of identical twins. MiXCR, run by TCRdb on the 5' RACE reads, gives a single entry per CDR3 protein. The data hold 1.5 million to 2 million distinct CDR3 sequences, with around 33% observed a single time. The material sequenced was cord blood. These receptors all come from a newborn girl in good health. Both conserved end residues are part of each CDR3. A D gene is named only where the DNA matches it firmly. A clone size is listed for some rows: how often the clone was seen (once, few, many), or a class if it is expanded.

DNA: TGCGCCAGCAGCCATCCCGGGACTAGCAGTTACAATGAGCAGTTCTTC
CDR3: CASSHPGTSSYNEQFF
V: TRBV4-1
D: TRBD2
J: TRBJ2-1
size: .

DNA: TGTGCCAGCAGACCCGGACAGGGGTGGTCTAATGAAAAACTGTTTTTT
CDR3: CASRPGQGWSNEKLFF
V: TRBV12-3/TRBV12-4
D: TRBD1
J: TRBJ1-4
size: few

DNA: TGTGCCAGCAGTTTTGGCGGGGGAGGAGAGACCCAGTACTTC
CDR3: CASSFGGGGETQYF
V: TRBV27
D: TRBD2
J: TRBJ2-5
size: .

DNA: TGTGCCAGTAGGAGGACAGGGGGAGTCGACGAGCAGTACTTC
CDR3: CASRRTGGVDEQYF
V: TRBV19
D: TRBD1
J: TRBJ2-7
size: .

DNA: TGTGCCAGCAGTCGGAGCGCCTACACAGATACGCAGTATTTT
CDR3: CASSRSAYTDTQYF
V: TRBV6-1
D: .
J: TRBJ2-3
size: .

DNA: TGTGCCAGCAGCCAGCGGGGGTCCACAGATACGCAGTATTTT
CDR3: CASSQRGSTDTQYF
V: TRBV14
D: TRBD2
J: TRBJ2-3
size: .

DNA: TGTGCCAGCAGTTACCGTGCGGGGGGCAGCGCAGATACGCAGTATTTT
CDR3: CASSYRAGGSADTQYF
V: TRBV6-2/TRBV6-3
D: TRBD2
J: TRBJ2-3
size: .

DNA: TGTGCCAGCGACGCGGCTGGGGATACGCAGTATTTT
CDR3: CASDAAGDTQYF
V: TRBV2
D: .
J: TRBJ2-3
size: few

DNA: TGTGCCAGCAGCTTAGTAGGGGGACTTCATACCACAGATACGCAGTATTTT
CDR3: CASSLVGGLHTTDTQYF
V: TRBV7-2
D: .
J: TRBJ2-3
size: .

DNA: TGCGCCAGCAGCTTGGGGGGAGGCTCCGCGAACACCGGGGAGCTGTTTTTT
CDR3: CASSLGGGSANTGELFF
V: TRBV5-1
D: .
J: TRBJ2-2
size: .

DNA: TGTGCCAGCAGCCATCATGCAGGCCCGAACACCGGGGAGCTGTTTTTT
CDR3: CASSHHAGPNTGELFF
V: TRBV14
D: .
J: TRBJ2-2
size: .

DNA: TGCGCCAGCAGCCAAGACTATGTAGGACTACTGAACACCGGGGAGCTGTTTTTT
CDR3: CASSQDYVGLLNTGELFF
V: TRBV4-1
D: .
J: TRBJ2-2
size: .

DNA: TGTGCCAGCAGTTTGTATACCCATGGCTACACCTTC
CDR3: CASSLYTHGYTF
V: TRBV28
D: .
J: TRBJ1-2
size: few

DNA: TGCGCCAGCAGCCAAATTTTGGGGGAGCAGTTCTTC
CDR3: CASSQILGEQFF
V: TRBV4-1
D: .
J: TRBJ2-1
size: .

DNA: TGTGCCATCAGTGATTCGTGGTCCGTGGACGAGCAGTACTTC
CDR3: CAISDSWSVDEQYF
V: TRBV10-3
D: .
J: TRBJ2-7
size: few

DNA: TGTGCCAGCAGCAAAGAGGGGCCTCTAATTGCCTCTGGGGCCAACGTCCTGACTTTC
CDR3: CASSKEGPLIASGANVLTF
V: TRBV21-1
D: .
J: TRBJ2-6
size: few

DNA: TGTGCCAGCAGTCGGCGGGGAGGGACAACTAATGAAAAACTGTTTTTT
CDR3: CASSRRGGTTNEKLFF
V: TRBV6-1
D: .
J: TRBJ1-4
size: few

DNA: TGCAGTGCTAGTAGGGACAGGGGGAGTATAACACCCCTCCACTTT
CDR3: CSASRDRGSITPLHF
V: TRBV20-1
D: TRBD1
J: TRBJ1-6
size: few

DNA: TGTGCCAGCACTCTGAGGGTAGTGGGCCAAGAGACCCAGTACTTC
CDR3: CASTLRVVGQETQYF
V: TRBV12-3/TRBV12-4
D: .
J: TRBJ2-5
size: few

DNA: TGTGCCAGCAGCTTACAATTTAGGAACCCGTGGAATAATTCACCCCTCCACTTT
CDR3: CASSLQFRNPWNNSPLHF
V: TRBV11-2
D: .
J: TRBJ1-6
size: .

DNA: TGTAGTGCTAGAGCTCAGAACACCGGGGAGCTGTTTTTT
CDR3: CSARAQNTGELFF
V: TRBV20-1
D: .
J: TRBJ2-2
size: few

DNA: TGTGCCAGCAGTTACTCATCGGGGGGATTCACAGATACGCAGTATTTT
CDR3: CASSYSSGGFTDTQYF
V: TRBV6-6
D: TRBD2
J: TRBJ2-3
size: few

DNA: TGTGCCAGCAGCCTACACAGCGGGAACCCTAATCCTCTGTACAATGAGCAGTTCTTC
CDR3: CASSLHSGNPNPLYNEQFF
V: TRBV6-1
D: TRBD2
J: TRBJ2-1
size: few

DNA: TGCGCCAGCAGCTTGGGAGGACTAGCGGGAGGGATCACAGATACGCAGTATTTT
CDR3: CASSLGGLAGGITDTQYF
V: TRBV5-1
D: TRBD2
J: TRBJ2-3
size: .

DNA: TGTGCCAGCAGCCAAGTAGCCCAGTCGAGGAGTGAAAAACTGTTTTTT
CDR3: CASSQVAQSRSEKLFF
V: TRBV4-2
D: .
J: TRBJ1-4
size: .

DNA: TGCAGTGCTAGAGTACCCCCATCCTGGGGGCGCGGGGACACTGAAGCTTTCTTT
CDR3: CSARVPPSWGRGDTEAFF
V: TRBV20-1
D: .
J: TRBJ1-1
size: .

DNA: TGTGCCAGCAGTTTAGCAAGGGGCAATGGTCGCAGCTCCTATAATTCACCCCTCCACTTT
CDR3: CASSLARGNGRSSYNSPLHF
V: TRBV27
D: .
J: TRBJ1-6
size: .

DNA: TGCGCCAGCAGCTTTGGGACAGGGATCACTGAAGCTTTCTTT
CDR3: CASSFGTGITEAFF
V: TRBV5-1
D: TRBD1
J: TRBJ1-1
size: .

DNA: TGCGCCAGCAGCTCTCGCAGGGGGCATCAACGTGCGCAGTATTTT
CDR3: CASSSRRGHQRAQYF
V: TRBV5-1
D: TRBD1
J: TRBJ2-3
size: few

DNA: TGTGCCAGCAGCGTAGAAACCAGACGCACAGATACGCAGTATTTT
CDR3: CASSVETRRTDTQYF
V: TRBV9
D: .
J: TRBJ2-3
size: few

DNA: TGTGCCAGCAGTGAATTTAACAGGGATAATTCACCCCTCCACTTT
CDR3: CASSEFNRDNSPLHF
V: TRBV6-1
D: .
J: TRBJ1-6
size: once

DNA: TGTGCCAGCAGCCAAGACGGACTATTACAGACCCAGTACTTC
CDR3: CASSQDGLLQTQYF
V: TRBV4-2
D: .
J: TRBJ2-5
size: few

DNA: TGTGCCAGCAGCGTAGGTGGGACTAGCAACTACGAGCAGTACTTC
CDR3: CASSVGGTSNYEQYF
V: TRBV9
D: TRBD2
J: TRBJ2-7
size: .

DNA: TGCAGTGCTAGAGAGGTGAGCAGGGAAAGCAATCAGCCCCAGCATTTT
CDR3: CSAREVSRESNQPQHF
V: TRBV20-1
D: .
J: TRBJ1-5
size: .

DNA: TGTGCCAGCAGCCAATACAGGGGGGGGGCCGGGGAGCTGTTTTTT
CDR3: CASSQYRGGAGELFF
V: TRBV4-2
D: .
J: TRBJ2-2
size: .

DNA: TGCAGTGCTACCCAAATAGCGGGACTCTACGAGCAGTACTTC
CDR3: CSATQIAGLYEQYF
V: TRBV20-1
D: TRBD2
J: TRBJ2-7
size: .

DNA: TGCAGTGCTAGCGACCAGACAGACATTCAGTACTTC
CDR3: CSASDQTDIQYF
V: TRBV20-1
D: .
J: TRBJ2-4
size: .

DNA: TGCGCCAGCAGCTTCTATAGCGGATACGGGAGTGAGCAGTTCTTC
CDR3: CASSFYSGYGSEQFF
V: TRBV5-1
D: .
J: TRBJ2-1
size: few

DNA: TGTGCCAGCAGCTATGGACTAGCGGGGGCCCTCCAAGAGACCCAGTACTTC
CDR3: CASSYGLAGALQETQYF
V: TRBV9
D: TRBD2
J: TRBJ2-5
size: .

DNA: TGTGCCAGCAGCTTCCAATCGACAGGACCACCAACTGGGGCCAACGTCCTGACTTTC
CDR3: CASSFQSTGPPTGANVLTF
V: TRBV7-2
D: .
J: TRBJ2-6
size: .

DNA: TGCAGTGCTAGAGGTCTAGCGCCCGACAATGAGCAGTACTTC
CDR3: CSARGLAPDNEQYF
V: TRBV20-1
D: .
J: TRBJ2-5
size: once